This T cell receptor beta chain was documented in a study of blood T cell repertoires in COVID-19 (TCRdb year 2020). Turning to the overall study: The collaborator samples originated in the United States, Italy and Spain and spanned the acute and convalescent phases of COVID-19. The material from the prospective study consisted of cDNA or gDNA derived from T cells, B-cell-depleted T cells, or PBMCs. The dataset comprised deeply sampled blood TCRbeta repertoires from subjects exposed to, actively infected with, or recovered from COVID-19. A freely available public database, intended as a resource for researchers studying the immune response to SARS-CoV-2, is where the repertoires were released. Samples came from the ongoing ImmuneRACE study (first 160 participants) plus 1,254 subjects from 6 global collaborators. The sample metadata nearly always contained a de-identified subject ID, COVID-19 status, age in years and sex. Where available, HLA class I and class II types were obtained from metadata supplied by the sample provider rather than from assay-based typing. Results and caveats for the whole study, not just this receptor: Clinical and demographic metadata were provided uncurated, with the amount varying by source and participant.

Whole blood was collected in K2EDTA tubes by collaborating institutions according to the institutions' own protocols. For TCRbeta analysis, collaborators shipped samples as frozen whole blood, isolated PBMCs, or DNA extracted from either of those sample types. TCRbeta CDR3 regions were amplified from genomic DNA using the immunoSEQ Assay, a bias-controlled multiplex PCR. The original methods were these. The number of nucleated cells in each sample was estimated by amplification of reference gene primers within the assay. To quantify the absolute abundance of each unique TCRbeta CDR3 rearrangement, sequence reads were collapsed and filtered. For each sample, productive Simpson clonality was calculated by taking the square root of Simpson's diversity index across productive rearrangements. TCRdb's version of the immuneACCESS table is confined to in-frame rearrangements and falls short of the full clone set. An unresolved V gene accounts for under half of the shortfall where checked; the remainder is of unknown origin. V, J and clone size derive from that table, while D and trimming were established from the DNA sequence. Within this sample are around 180,000 clones, with about 80% of them counted one time only. The leading ten clones occupy about 1.5% of the sample.

In this sample, this clone turned up a few times. Its antigen is still unknown. Base quality data are lacking; no much larger clone is found one base away. This TCR was sampled from a human donor in a cohort sampled during active COVID-19. Sequencing was carried out using peripheral blood.

The base sequence is TGTGCCAGCAGCTCCATGGGGGGTCAGCGGGGCTACACCTTC. The encoded protein is CASSSMGGQRGYTF. Recombination connected TRBV7-2 to TRBJ1-2; TRBD1 is a possible D gene, resting on 5 matching bases. The germline V gene supplies CDR1 SGHTA and CDR2 FQGNSA. V is shortened by 4 bases, J by 8 bases, and the region joining them spans 17 bases. Including the terminal cysteine and phenylalanine, the CDR3 comprises 14 residues. Just CDR3 DNA is preserved here, 42 bases in frame from base 1.